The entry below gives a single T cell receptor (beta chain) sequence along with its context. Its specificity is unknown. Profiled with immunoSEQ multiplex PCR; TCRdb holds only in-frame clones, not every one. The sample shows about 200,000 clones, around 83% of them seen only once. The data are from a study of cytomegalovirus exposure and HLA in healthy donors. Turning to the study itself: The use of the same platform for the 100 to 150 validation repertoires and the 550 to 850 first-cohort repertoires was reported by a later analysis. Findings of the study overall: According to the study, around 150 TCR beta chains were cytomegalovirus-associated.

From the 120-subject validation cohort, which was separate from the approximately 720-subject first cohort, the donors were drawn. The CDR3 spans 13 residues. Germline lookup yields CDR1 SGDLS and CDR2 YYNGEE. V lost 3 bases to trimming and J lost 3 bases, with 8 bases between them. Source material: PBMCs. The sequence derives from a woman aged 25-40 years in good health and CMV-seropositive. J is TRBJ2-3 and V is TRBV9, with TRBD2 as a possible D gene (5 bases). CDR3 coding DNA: TGTGCCAGCAGCGGGACTGTAACAGATACGCAGTATTTT. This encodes CASSGTVTDTQYF.